Described below is a single TCR beta chain sequence and its context. At least ten counts were recorded for this clonotype. It lacks a known antigen. No much larger clone is present one base from it, and per-base qualities are unavailable. Libraries of naive CD8 T cells were generated from about 21,000 to 970,000 sorted cells, with 10%, 30% or 50% of the purified RNA used. Naive CD8 T cells were FACS-sorted as CD8+CD4-CCR7+CD45RA+ on a BD FACSAria II into RLT Plus buffer. To test detection sensitivity, Jurkat RNA equal to around nine TCR copies was added to samples of roughly 17,000-1,100,000 naive CD8 T cells. Enrichment of CD8 T cells was done with RosetteSep CD8+ T Cell Enrichment Cocktail plus Ficoll-Paque, and ACK red cell lysis came afterward. CDR1 SGHTA and CDR2 FQGNSA were looked up in the germline V gene. The CDR3 spans 16 residues, from the cysteine through the phenylalanine. Only the CDR3 region is kept as DNA, spanning 48 bases read in frame from base 1. V trim: 4 bases; J trim: 4 bases; unmatched bases: 12.

The sample comes from a study of molecular identifiers for immune sequencing clone quantification (dated by TCRdb to 2017 to 2018). Context from the whole study: In a replicate experiment, RNA from roughly 18,000 or 92,000 naive CD8 T cells was split into five aliquots, four of which were sequenced. The study was a methods study using CD8 T cells to benchmark molecular-identifier clustering-based TCR repertoire sequencing (MIDCIRS) and TCR RNA copy counting. Study-wide conclusions, independent of this receptor: When barcode sub-clustering was left out, chimeric consensus sequences inflated TCR diversity, with chimeras reaching as high as 47%. About three recovered TCR RNA copies per cell were obtained by modeling, versus approximately 10 by digital PCR, implying a capture efficiency of 25% to 30%. Clones above 20 RNA copies held over 97% of molecules in CMV-specific effector cells but under 1% in naive cells. Spiked-in Jurkat TCR RNA equivalent to a single cell was reported to be detectable even among one million naive CD8 T cells. Spiked-in Jurkat TCR RNA (approximately 9 copies' worth), which is not part of the donor repertoire, was contained in the naive libraries. Identical TCR molecules sharing a barcode could cause highly expanded clone sizes to be underestimated.

The library relied on PCR. The instrument given in TCRdb is Illumina HiSeq 4000. Preparation of bulk TCR libraries followed a previously described approach, with the TCR primers listed in Table S5. The Qiagen AllPrep DNA/RNA kit was used to purify total RNA. Before analysis, reads from multiple sequencing runs of the same library were pooled. Per the authors' processing: Only reads with exact TCR constant sequence were kept, trimmed to 150 nt, and grouped by their 12-nt molecular barcodes. Within each barcode group, reads were sub-clustered at a 15% Levenshtein threshold, and quality-weighted consensus sequences were built per RNA molecule. Non-functional sequences were discarded, and so were lower-count sequences lying one edit away from another sequence. On the basis of fitting two negative binomial distributions, barcode sub-clusters with fewer than 20% of the maximum read count were discarded. TCRdb trimmed the raw reads at Q25, called clones with MiXCR and kept productive beta chains. For every CDR3 protein sequence, its rows merge into one entry that carries the most common genes and DNA. It is TCRdb's table, rather than the study itself, that gives the V and J calls and clone size. This sample gives 600,000 to 650,000 distinct CDR3 sequences in total; 15% to 20% of them show up just once. The top ten constitute under 0.95% of the sample.

The sequence joins TRBV7-2 to TRBJ2-7, and TRBD1 matches 8 of the central bases. This TCR came from a human donor in good health. Some libraries in this study had Jurkat cell RNA spiked in. Material for sequencing was naive CD8+ T cells from blood, with Jurkat cell RNA spiked in. The cell subset or site label corresponds to: FACS-sorted CD8+CD4-CCR7+CD45RA+ naive T cells. The CDR3 is CASSSPGRQGAYEQYF. The nucleotide sequence is given as TGTGCCAGCAGCTCGCCCGGGCGGCAGGGGGCGTACGAGCAGTACTTC.